Presented here are 11 T cell receptor beta chains from one specimen sequenced in a study of metastatic and nonmetastatic thyroid tumors (dated by TCRdb to 2019 to 2021). Library construction relied on PCR. Sequencing relied on an Illumina HiSeq 4000. TCRdb reprocessed the public reads (quality trimming at Q25 with fastp, clone calling with MiXCR) and kept in-frame beta chains. The sample table records about 15,000 clones; approximately 25% of these occur just once. The ten largest clones add up to 15% to 17% of the sample. None of the patients had been given any treatment before thyroid surgery. Sample: adjacent normal tissue. The origin of the receptors is a female donor with papillary thyroid cancer or a benign thyroid nodule (not recorded which). Some clones in this sample may be carry-over from other donors' samples.

This clone is medium-sized (0.01 to 0.1%) in the sample. The chain joins TRBV6-1 to TRBJ1-2; tentatively, D is TRBD1 (5 bases). Trimming took off 6 bases at V and 6 bases at J, with 26 bases between the two ends. This CDR3 comprises 17 residues. CDR1 and CDR2 (germline): MNHNS, SASEGT. CDR3 DNA: TGTGCCAGCAGACCCCGATGGAGGGGCGCGGGTGGCCATGGCTACACCTTC. Its translation: CASRPRWRGAGGHGYTF.

In this sample, this clone turned up a few times. The junction departs from germline at one end; a sequencing error may be responsible. The chain couples TRBV27 to TRBJ1-2; 8 bases map to TRBD1. CDR3 size: 13 residues. In germline, CDR1 is MNHEY, CDR2 SMNVEV (reference sequence). The CDR3 here is CASSSKTGDGNTF. The CDR3, as DNA: TGTGCCAGCAGCTCCAAGACAGGGGATGGCAACACCTTC.

CDR3 sequence (DNA): TGCGCCAGCAGCTGGGGGACCATCTATGGCTACACCTTC. Translated, it gives CASSWGTIYGYTF. This chain links TRBV5-1 with TRBJ1-2; tentative D call: TRBD1 (5 bases). This CDR3 spans 13 amino acids. The germline CDR1 and CDR2 sequences are SGHRS and YFSETQ. Trimming removed 3 bases from V and 4 bases from J, with 10 bases in between.

The V and J genes are TRBV20-1 and TRBJ2-3; TRBD1 matches at 7 bases. Trimming cost V 3 bases and J 4 bases; bases outside gene matches: 10. The CDR3 contains 15 residues. Germline V CDR1 and CDR2: DFQATT, SNEGSKA (reference sequence). CDR3 loop: CSASQFWDSSDTQYF. The DNA for the CDR3 is TGCAGTGCTAGTCAATTCTGGGACAGCTCAGATACGCAGTATTTT.

The table lists this clone with many counts. The chain joins TRBV27 to TRBJ1-2; 8 nucleotides agree with TRBD1. V lost 0 bases and J lost 8; bases outside the gene matches: 2. CDR3 size: 13 residues. CDR1 and CDR2 (germline): MNHEY, SMNVEV (reference sequence). This CDR3 is CASSLSDRVGYTF. CDR3 sequence (DNA): TGTGCCAGCAGTTTATCGGACAGGGTAGGCTACACCTTC.

This chain's CDR3 is CSAGRREQYF. The CDR3 nucleotides are TGCAGTGCTGGCCGGCGCGAGCAGTACTTC. The chain employs TRBV20-1 and TRBJ2-7; unclear D gene. Trimming took 5 bases from V and 6 from J, leaving 8 bases between them. Per germline, CDR1 DFQATT and CDR2 SNEGSKA (reference sequence). This CDR3 is 10 amino acids long.

As for this clone: The germline gene is not matched at one end of the junction; a read error may be the cause. This sequence joins TRBV11-3 and TRBJ2-7; TRBD1 agrees at 7 bases. CDR1 is SGHNT and CDR2 is YENEEA in the germline V gene. The CDR3 spans 15 residues. The CDR3 is CASNLEGTEGYEQYF. In DNA, the CDR3 is TGTGCCAGCAACTTAGAAGGGACAGAGGGCTACGAGCAGTACTTC.

By sample fraction, this clone is medium-sized. The CDR3 does not end in the conserved phenylalanine or tryptophan, so this is likely a read error. The chain combines TRBV20-1 with TRBJ2-1; TRBD2 aligns across 9 bases. The CDR3 sequence is 15 residues long. Trimming cost V 6 bases and J 4 bases; bases outside gene matches: 10. Germline assignment: CDR1 DFQATT and CDR2 SNEGSKA (reference sequence). The CDR3 spells CSAIGTSRTYNEQFV. In DNA form, the CDR3 reads TGCAGTGCCATCGGGACTAGCCGGACGTACAATGAGCAGTTCGTC.

The V gene is TRBV6-1, the J gene TRBJ1-2; no firm D call. The CDR3 loop spans 13 amino acids. V lost 1 base and J lost 2, with 5 bases in between. Per germline, CDR1 MNHNS and CDR2 SASEGT. The CDR3 here is CASSEVVNYGYTF. DNA of the CDR3: TGTGCCAGCAGTGAAGTCGTGAACTATGGCTACACCTTC.

This clone came up a few times. The chain employs TRBV11-2 and TRBJ2-2; TRBD2 matches 10 bases. Germline CDR1 is SGHAT and CDR2 is FQNNGV. This CDR3 contains 17 residues. V shed 5 bases, J shed 0 bases, and the junction held 6 bases outside the gene matches. This CDR3 is CASSPWTSGSNTGELFF. DNA of the CDR3: TGTGCCAGCAGCCCTTGGACTAGCGGTTCGAACACCGGGGAGCTGTTTTTT.

The chain is built from TRBV5-1 and TRBJ2-2; 9 nucleotides align to TRBD2. Germline V gene lookup returns CDR1 SGHRS and CDR2 YFSETQ. With V trimmed by 4 bases and J by 4 bases, 8 bases remained unmatched. The CDR3 covers 16 residues. The CDR3 sequence: CASSPLAGRGTGELFF. CDR3 coding DNA: TGCGCCAGCAGCCCTCTAGCGGGACGGGGCACCGGGGAGCTGTTTTTT. Using reference TRBV5-1 and TRBJ2-2 for the parts outside the CDR3, the full variable domain is KAGVTQTPRYLIKTRGQQVTLSCSPISGHRSVSWYQQTPGQGLQFLFEYFSETQRNKGNFPGRFSGRQFSNSRSEMNVSTLELGDSALYLCASSPLAGRGTGELFFGEGSRLTVL.